The T cell receptor beta chain described here comes from a study of blood T cell repertoires in COVID-19. The CDR3 consists of 13 residues. V was trimmed by 8 bases and J by 5 bases, leaving 15 bases between them. Germline V gene sequence: CDR1 MNHEY, CDR2 SMNVEV (reference sequence). Study processing details: Estimation of nucleated cell counts relied on the amplification of reference gene primers. Method: immunoSEQ multiplex PCR; TCRdb's copy keeps in-frame clones and lacks some. That table is the source of V, J and clone size, and D and trimming were worked out from the DNA. The sample has about 320,000 clones; around 86% are singletons.

This chain links TRBV27 with TRBJ1-1, with D possibly TRBD1 on 6 matching bases. The sequence came from a woman aged 45-60 years with acute or convalescent COVID-19. Sequencing used peripheral blood. The CDR3 spells CASGKKGQTEAFF. The CDR3 DNA reads TGTGCCAGCGGTAAGAAAGGACAGACTGAAGCTTTCTTT.